This TCR beta chain came from a study of T-cell reconstitution after alpha-beta-depleted transplantation in children. It was with unique molecular identifiers that the TCRbeta library was prepared. TCRdb itself ran the PCR reads through MiXCR, one entry per CDR3 protein. The top ten clones hold 0.79% of a sample with 700,000 or so distinct CDR3 sequences, around 13% of them seen once. The CDR3 length is 16 residues. Germline V lookup: CDR1 ENHRY, CDR2 SYGVKD. V lost 3 bases to trimming and J lost 6 bases, with 21 bases between them. The source is a girl aged 2 to 10 with congenital amegakaryocytic thrombocytopenia, due to receive a stem cell transplant. This chain joins TRBV10-3 and TRBJ2-7; D possibly uses TRBD1 or TRBD2 (6 bases each). The sequencing used PBMCs, collected before TCRalphabeta/CD19-depleted stem cell transplant. CDR3: CAISDYVGSRGVEQYF. The CDR3 DNA reads TGTGCCATCAGTGACTACGTCGGGTCTAGGGGGGTCGAGCAGTACTTC.